This TCR beta chain stems from a study of T cells in narcolepsy. Germline-derived CDR1 and CDR2 are SGHTS and YDEGEE. CDR3 length equals 11 residues. Deletions cut 3 bases from V and 3 bases from J, with 4 bases between. The data were produced by immunoSEQ multiplex PCR, yet TCRdb's version contains in-frame clones alone and is incomplete. The repertoire includes about 27,000 clones, approximately 78% of them detected once, and almost 3.5% sits in the top ten. The chain combines TRBV5-8 with TRBJ2-7; no clear D. This clonotype originated in a human donor with narcolepsy. Sequenced material: CD45RA- memory CD4+ T cells from PBMCs. The CDR3 nucleotides read TGTGCCAGCAGCTCACGCTACGAGCAGTACTTC. Encoded protein: CASSSRYEQYF.